This T cell receptor (beta chain) was recovered during a study of long-term antiretroviral therapy in people with HIV. Investigators performed immunoSEQ version v3.0 at survey level. Using immunoSEQ multiplex PCR, the repertoire was profiled, and TCRdb retains in-frame clones only, with some absent. Counted here are around 24,000 clones, over 80% occurring once; the ten biggest clones make up around 24%. CDR1 is ENHRY, CDR2 SYGVKD, per germline. The CDR3 runs to 12 residues. V gave up 10 bases and J gave up 4 bases, with 14 bases separating them. This sequence was found in a man between 45 and 60 years old with HIV. The sample in question was unsorted PBMCs, obtained 0.4 years after starting antiretroviral therapy. The genes are TRBV10-3 and TRBJ2-7; D uncertain. DNA of the CDR3: TGTGCCACCTCGGACCCATCTTACGAGCAGTACTTC. Its translation is CATSDPSYEQYF.